One sample yielded the 9 T cell receptor beta chains listed below, sequenced in a study of blood T cells in healthy people across ages. Primed by a sample-barcoded 5' primer and a J-beta primer mix, a second PCR proceeded for 7 to 11 cycles. Via MiXCR, TCRdb re-called the 5' RACE reads, giving one row per CDR3 protein. The sample holds 1.6 million or so distinct CDR3 sequences, about 35% seen once. The sequenced sample was blood. These receptor sequences come from a woman aged 25 to 45 in good health.

V and J are TRBV20-1 and TRBJ1-1, with no clear D. V was clipped by 0 bases and J by 11 bases, with 10 bases between them. The CDR3 contains 11 residues. Germline V CDR1 and CDR2: DFQATT, SNEGSKA (reference sequence). The CDR3 nucleotides read TGCAGTGCTAGAGAAATCGCCGGGGCTTTCTTT. It is translated as CSAREIAGAFF.

The genes are TRBV28 and TRBJ1-1; possible D gene TRBD1, 6 bases. The germline V gene encodes CDR1 MDHEN and CDR2 SYDVKM. V lost 6 bases and J 4 bases, leaving 18 bases between the germline ends. This CDR3 spans 15 amino acids. The CDR3 region is CASRPTTGIGTEAFF. The DNA for the CDR3 is TGTGCCAGCAGACCTACTACAGGGATCGGCACTGAAGCTTTCTTT.

The chain combines TRBV5-1 with TRBJ2-3; possible D gene TRBD1, 6 bases. The germline CDR1 and CDR2 sequences are SGHRS and YFSETQ. Between the trimmed V and J ends, which lost 6 bases and 2 bases, there was a span of 19 bases. This CDR3 has 16 amino acids. CDR3 sequence (DNA): TGCGCCAGCACCGAGACAGGCCAGACTTTCACAGATACGCAGTATTTT. Protein product: CASTETGQTFTDTQYF.

Here the CDR3 DNA reads TGCAGTGCTAGAAGTGGTTCTGGCTACACCTTC. It codes for CSARSGSGYTF. The chain has TRBV20-1 and TRBJ1-2; D is undetermined. CDR1 and CDR2 from the germline V gene are DFQATT and SNEGSKA (reference sequence). The ends were cut back, 2 bases at V and 7 bases at J, with 8 bases in the middle. The CDR3 is 11 amino acids.

For this clonotype: With a much larger clone just one base away, this may be a read error. J is TRBJ2-1 and V is TRBV29-1; 7 nucleotides align to TRBD2. The length of the CDR3 is 13 residues. Germline loops: CDR1 SQVTM, CDR2 ANQGSEA. J lost 10 bases, V lost 4 bases, and 10 bases had no gene match. CDR3 bases: TGCAGCGTTGGGGGGGGTGGCGGCTACGAGCAGTTCTTC. Its protein is CSVGGGGGYEQFF.

The genes are TRBV21-1 and TRBJ1-5. TRBV21-1 is marked as a pseudogene. This CDR3 spans 14 amino acids. Written as DNA, the CDR3 is TGTGCCAGCAGCTCAATACGATTCAGGCAGCCCCAGCATTTT. Translating gives CASSSIRFRQPQHF.

This clonotype was observed a handful of times. The V gene is TRBV3-1, the J gene TRBJ2-7; tentatively, D is TRBD1 (5 bases). Between the trimmed V and J ends, which lost 4 bases and 3 bases, there was a span of 19 bases. The CDR3 is 16 residues long. The germline CDR1 and CDR2 sequences are LGHDT and YNNKEL (reference sequence). CDR3 sequence: CASSPGLPETVYEQYF. For the CDR3, the DNA is TGTGCCAGCAGCCCCGGGCTTCCGGAGACAGTCTACGAGCAGTACTTC.

Ten or more counts support this clonotype. The CDR3, as DNA: TGTGCCAGCAGCCGAGGACAGACTTACGAGCAGTACTTC. As protein: CASSRGQTYEQYF. The V and J genes are TRBV12-3 or TRBV12-4 and TRBJ2-7; D is possibly TRBD1 (6 bases). The V end was cut by 6 bases, the J end by 4 bases, with 13 bases between. The CDR3 is made up of 13 amino acids.

CDR3 coding DNA: TGTGCCAGCAGCTTAGACGGAGGGGGTAATGAGCCCCAGCATTTT. The encoded protein is CASSLDGGGNEPQHF. The rearrangement joins TRBV7-9 to TRBJ1-5; tentatively, D is TRBD1 (6 bases). Germline CDR1 is SEHNR and CDR2 is FQNEAQ (reference sequence). The CDR3 is made up of 15 amino acids. V lost 1 base and J 8 bases, leaving 15 bases between the germline ends.